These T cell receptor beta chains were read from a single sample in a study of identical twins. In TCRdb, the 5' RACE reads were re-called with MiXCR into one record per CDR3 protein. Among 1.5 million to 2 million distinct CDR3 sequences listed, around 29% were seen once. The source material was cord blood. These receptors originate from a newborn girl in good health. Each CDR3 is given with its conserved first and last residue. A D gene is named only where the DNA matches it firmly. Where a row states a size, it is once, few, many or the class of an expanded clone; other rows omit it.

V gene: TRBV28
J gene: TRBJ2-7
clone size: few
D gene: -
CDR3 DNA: TGTGCCAGCAGTGCGGGGACAGCGTCCTACGAGCAGTACTTC
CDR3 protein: CASSAGTASYEQYF

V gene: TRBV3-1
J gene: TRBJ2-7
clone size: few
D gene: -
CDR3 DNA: TGTGCCAGCAGCCAAAGGGGTAGCGGCTACGAGCAGTACTTC
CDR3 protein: CASSQRGSGYEQYF

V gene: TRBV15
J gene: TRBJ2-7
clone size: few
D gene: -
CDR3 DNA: TGTGCCACCAGCAGGAAACAGGTTACCGAGCAGTACTTC
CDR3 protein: CATSRKQVTEQYF

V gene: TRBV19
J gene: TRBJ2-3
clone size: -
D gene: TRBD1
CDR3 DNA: TGTGCCAGTACCACGGGACAGGGGTACACAGATACGCAGTATTTT
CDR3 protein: CASTTGQGYTDTQYF

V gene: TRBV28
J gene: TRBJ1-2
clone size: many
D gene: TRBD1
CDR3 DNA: TGTGCCAGCAGCTTAGGAGGGACAGCTAACTATGGCTACACCTTC
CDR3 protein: CASSLGGTANYGYTF

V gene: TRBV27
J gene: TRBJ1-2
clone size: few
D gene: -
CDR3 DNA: TGTGCCAGCAGTTCACAGTCCCGCTATGGCTACACCTTC
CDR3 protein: CASSSQSRYGYTF

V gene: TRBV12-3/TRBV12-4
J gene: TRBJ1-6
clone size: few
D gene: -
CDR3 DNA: TGTGCCAGCAGTCCAACCTCAGGGGATTCACCCCTCCACTTT
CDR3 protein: CASSPTSGDSPLHF

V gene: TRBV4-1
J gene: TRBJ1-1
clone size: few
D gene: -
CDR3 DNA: TGCGCCAGCAGCCAAGGCCCTAGAGGCAGCTTGAACACTGAAGCTTTCTTT
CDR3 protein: CASSQGPRGSLNTEAFF

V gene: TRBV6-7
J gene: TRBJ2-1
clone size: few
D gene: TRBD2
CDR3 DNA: TGTGCCAGCAGTTCTGCGGGAGGGCCGTATGAGCAGTTCTTC
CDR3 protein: CASSSAGGPYEQFF

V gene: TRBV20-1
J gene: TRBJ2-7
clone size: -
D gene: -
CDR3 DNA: TGCAGTGCTAGAATCGAGCAGTACTTC
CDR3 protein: CSARIEQYF

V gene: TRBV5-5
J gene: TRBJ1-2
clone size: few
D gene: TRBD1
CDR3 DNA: TGTGCCAGCAGCCCCAACCCATTCGACAGGGTCTATGGCTACACCTTC
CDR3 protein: CASSPNPFDRVYGYTF

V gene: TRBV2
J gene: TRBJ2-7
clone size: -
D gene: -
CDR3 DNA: TGTGCCAGCCTAAACAACGGGCTAGCACACAGCTCCTACGAGCAGTACTTC
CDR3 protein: CASLNNGLAHSSYEQYF

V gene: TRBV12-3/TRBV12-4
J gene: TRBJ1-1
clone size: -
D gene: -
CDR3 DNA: TGTGCCAGCAGTTTTCGACAGGCCTCTGGAGCTTTCTTT
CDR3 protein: CASSFRQASGAFF

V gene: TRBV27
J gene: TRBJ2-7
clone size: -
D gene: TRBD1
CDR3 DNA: TGTGCCAGCAGTCAGTGGACAGGCTCCTACGAGCAGTACTTC
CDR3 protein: CASSQWTGSYEQYF

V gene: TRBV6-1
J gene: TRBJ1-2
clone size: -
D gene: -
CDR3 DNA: TGTGCCAGCAGTAACGCGGTGGGGCCCAACTATGGCTACACCTTC
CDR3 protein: CASSNAVGPNYGYTF

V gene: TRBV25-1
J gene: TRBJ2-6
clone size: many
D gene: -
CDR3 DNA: TGTGCCAGCAGTGAATATAGGGGAATCTCTGGGGCCAACGTCCTGACTTTC
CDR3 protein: CASSEYRGISGANVLTF

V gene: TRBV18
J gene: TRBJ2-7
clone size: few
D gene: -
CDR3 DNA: TGTGCCAGCTCACGGACCTCGGGGGAGCAGTACTTC
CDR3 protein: CASSRTSGEQYF

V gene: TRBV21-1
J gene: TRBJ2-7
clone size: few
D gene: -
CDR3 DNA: TGTGCCAGCAGCAAACTAGCCGAGTACTACGAGCAGTACTTC
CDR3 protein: CASSKLAEYYEQYF

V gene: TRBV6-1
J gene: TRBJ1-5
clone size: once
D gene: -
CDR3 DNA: TGTGCCAGCAGTCTTGGGAGGGCTTTGTACCAGCCCCAGCATTTT
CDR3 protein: CASSLGRALYQPQHF

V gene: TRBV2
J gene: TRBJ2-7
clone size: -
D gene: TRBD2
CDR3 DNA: TGTGCCAGCAGTCCGACTAGCTCCAACGAGCAGTACTTC
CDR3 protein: CASSPTSSNEQYF

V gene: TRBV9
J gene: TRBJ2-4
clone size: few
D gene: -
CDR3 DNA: TGTGCCAGCAGCGTAAGCTGGGCCAAAAACATTCAGTACTTC
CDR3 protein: CASSVSWAKNIQYF

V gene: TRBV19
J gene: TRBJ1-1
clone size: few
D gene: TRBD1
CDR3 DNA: TGTGCCAGTAGTGGTCGACAGGGGGTGAACACTGAAGCTTTCTTT
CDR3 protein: CASSGRQGVNTEAFF

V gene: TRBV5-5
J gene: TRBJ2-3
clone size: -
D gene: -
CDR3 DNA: TGTGCCGGCAGCCCGTGGGCAGCTGATAGCACAGATACGCAGTATTTT
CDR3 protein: CAGSPWAADSTDTQYF